Below, 14 T cell receptor beta chains from the same sample are listed, as sequenced in a study of blood T cell repertoires in COVID-19 (dated by TCRdb to the early 2020s). Libraries came from the immunoSEQ multiplex PCR assay. Sourced from immuneACCESS, this table was stored by TCRdb with only in-frame sequences that have V and J called. A share of the clones is absent; for the studies checked, an unresolved V gene accounts for under half, and the remainder has no known explanation. This sample has some 80,000 clones in its table, and around 76% of those were observed once. The ten biggest clones cover less than 20% of the sample. What was sequenced was peripheral blood. The receptors shown here come from a human donor in a cohort sampled during active COVID-19.

The chain couples TRBV5-1 to TRBJ1-5, with D hard to call. Germline CDR1 and CDR2: SGHRS and YFSETQ. Trimming stripped 2 bases from V and 2 bases from J, with 11 bases between. This CDR3 is 15 amino acids long. The CDR3 DNA reads TGCGCCAGCAGCTTAAACGGGTACGGCAATCAGCCCCAGCATTTT. This codes for CASSLNGYGNQPQHF.

The genes are TRBV11-1 and TRBJ1-2; possibly TRBD1 for D (6 bases). CDR1 and CDR2 (germline): SGHAT, FQDESV (reference sequence). V was trimmed by 6 bases and J by 2 bases, leaving 13 bases between them. The CDR3 extends over 14 amino acids. The CDR3 reads CASSYRDLNYGYTF. The CDR3 nucleotides are TGTGCCAGCAGTTACAGGGATCTGAACTATGGCTACACCTTC.

The rearrangement links TRBV6-5 to TRBJ1-2; TRBD1 might be the D (6 bases). The CDR3 has 15 residues. Germline V gene lookup returns CDR1 MNHEY and CDR2 SVGAGI. Trimming stripped 6 bases from V and 2 bases from J, with 16 bases between. The CDR3 spells CASSPGLGQNYGYTF. In DNA form, the CDR3 reads TGTGCCAGCAGCCCCGGGCTGGGACAAAACTATGGCTACACCTTC.

The chain couples TRBV7-2 to TRBJ2-3; 8 nucleotides agree with TRBD2. Germline V gene lookup returns CDR1 SGHTA and CDR2 FQGNSA. This CDR3 region has 16 residues. The V segment lost 4 bases and the J segment 6 bases; nucleotides outside the gene matches: 12. Written as DNA, the CDR3 is TGTGCCAGCAGCTCAGAGCGGGAGACCTTCGACGATACGCAGTATTTT. It codes for CASSSERETFDDTQYF.

This clone was counted between two and nine times. The V call is TRBV9, the J call TRBJ2-5, with TRBD1 as a possible D gene (5 bases). The germline gives CDR1 SGDLS, CDR2 YYNGEE. CDR3 length: 12 residues. V lost 3 bases and J lost 5, with 8 bases in between. CDR3 DNA sequence: TGTGCCAGCAGCGGCTCAGGGGAGACCCAGTACTTC. Protein sequence: CASSGSGETQYF.

The chain employs TRBV12-3 or TRBV12-4 and TRBJ2-3; D might be TRBD1 (6 bases). The CDR3 covers 13 residues. V was pared by 5 bases and J by 3 bases, with 9 bases between. CDR3 sequence reads: CASSAGVTDTQYF. CDR3 nucleotide sequence: TGTGCCAGCAGTGCAGGGGTTACAGATACGCAGTATTTT.

The chain recombines TRBV6-4 with TRBJ2-1, with 8 bases lining up with TRBD1. The CDR3 totals 16 residues. Germline V lookup: CDR1 MRHNA, CDR2 SNTAGT. V was pared by 0 bases and J by 9 bases, with 10 bases of the junction left unmatched. DNA for the CDR3: TGTGCCAGCAGTGACTCGAGAGGACAGGGTGTCGGTGAGCAGTTCTTC. Protein: CASSDSRGQGVGEQFF.

The CDR3 loop is CATSDSRDNSGNTIYF. In nucleotides, the CDR3 is TGTGCCACCAGTGATTCCCGGGACAACTCTGGAAACACCATATATTTT. The V call is TRBV24-1, the J call TRBJ1-3; tentatively, D is TRBD1 (6 bases). The V end was cut by 2 bases, the J end by 0 bases, with 10 bases between. Germline CDR1 reads KGHDR; CDR2 reads SFDVKD. The CDR3 totals 16 residues.

This chain connects TRBV4-1 to TRBJ2-1, with D hard to call. Trimming removed 4 bases at V and 8 bases at J, with 9 bases between. CDR1 is MGHRA, CDR2 YSYEKL, per germline. This CDR3 has 12 amino acids. CDR3 nucleotides: TGCGCCAGCAGCCCCCACGGTGATGAGCAGTTCTTC. Its translation is CASSPHGDEQFF.

The rearrangement joins TRBV27 to TRBJ2-3; TRBD2 matches at 8 bases. Germline-derived CDR1 and CDR2 are MNHEY and SMNVEV (reference sequence). Trimming at V came to 7 bases and at J to 2 bases, leaving 5 bases not matched to a gene. There are 14 residues in the CDR3. The CDR3 DNA is TGTGCCAGCAAGAAACTAGCGGTCACAGATACGCAGTATTTT. This sequence encodes CASKKLAVTDTQYF.

This clone showed up just a few times. J is TRBJ2-1 and V is TRBV12-5; 10 nucleotides agree with TRBD1. This CDR3 spans 18 amino acids. V shed 5 bases, J shed 3 bases, and the junction held 13 bases outside the gene matches. Germline lookup yields CDR1 LGHNT and CDR2 FRNRAP. CDR3 residues: CASGQPGQGRYGYNEQFF. In DNA, the CDR3 is TGTGCTAGTGGTCAACCGGGACAGGGGCGTTATGGCTACAATGAGCAGTTCTTC.

The chain employs TRBV9 and TRBJ2-3; D may be TRBD1 (7 bases). The CDR3 runs to 16 residues. Per the germline V gene, CDR1 is SGDLS and CDR2 is YYNGEE. V was shortened by 0 bases and J by 2 bases, with 13 bases between the two germline ends. CDR3 sequence: CASSVGAGQYTDTQYF. As DNA, the CDR3 is TGTGCCAGCAGCGTAGGGGCGGGACAGTACACAGATACGCAGTATTTT.

The chain uses TRBV4-3 and TRBJ2-1; 13 bases agree with TRBD2. Germline V lookup: CDR1 LGHNA, CDR2 YSLEER. The CDR3 covers 15 residues. Losses at the gene ends were 3 bases for V and 8 bases for J; bases not matched to a gene: 4. In DNA form, the CDR3 reads TGCGCCAGCAGCCAGGAACTAGCGGGAGGGTATGAGCAGTTCTTC. This codes for CASSQELAGGYEQFF.

The J gene is TRBJ1-4, the V gene TRBV6-6, with a weak D call TRBD1 (5 bases). Germline CDR1 and CDR2: MNHNY and SVGAGI (reference sequence). This CDR3 is built from 15 residues. Trimming cost V 2 bases and J 7 bases, with 14 bases left between them. CDR3 residues: CASSYVGGLSEKLFF. CDR3 DNA sequence: TGTGCCAGCAGTTACGTCGGGGGTTTGAGTGAAAAACTGTTTTTT.